Each of the 10 T cell receptor beta chains below was sequenced from the same sample in a study of cytomegalovirus exposure and HLA in healthy donors (dated by TCRdb to about 2017). The protocol used for the library was the immunoSEQ multiplex PCR assay. The multiplex PCR relied on a mix of 60 forward primers for TCR Vbeta segments and 13 reverse primers for TCR Jbeta segments. TCRdb retrieved this table from immuneACCESS and kept in-frame rearrangements only. Not all clones are present; in checked studies, unresolved V genes account for under half, and no reason is known for the remainder. In all, the sample holds some 150,000 clones, and roughly 79% of those were seen once. The leading ten clones occupy roughly 0.69% of the sample. The sequenced material came from PBMCs. Every receptor here comes from a male donor in good health and CMV-seronegative.

This chain links TRBV6-4 with TRBJ1-5, with D unclear. This CDR3 is 15 amino acids long. Germline V gene sequence: CDR1 MRHNA, CDR2 SNTAGT. V lost 8 bases to trimming and J lost 0 bases, with 14 bases between them. The CDR3 here is CASPGRTDSNQPQHF. The DNA of the CDR3 is TGTGCCAGCCCAGGACGGACTGATAGCAATCAGCCCCAGCATTTT.

This clone was seen just once. The chain is built from TRBV4-1 and TRBJ1-2; TRBD1 might be the D (6 bases). V lost 1 base to trimming and J lost 4 bases, with 10 bases between them. Germline CDR1 and CDR2: MGHRA and YSYEKL. CDR3 size: 14 residues. CDR3 loop: CASSQAGASYGYTF. CDR3 in DNA: TGCGCCAGCAGCCAAGCAGGGGCTAGCTATGGCTACACCTTC.

The rearrangement joins TRBV11-2 to TRBJ2-7; 7 positions agree with TRBD1. This CDR3 spans 15 amino acids. Trimming took 3 bases from V and 0 from J; bases not matched to a gene: 5. The V gene's germline CDR1 is SGHAT and CDR2 FQNNGV. The CDR3, as DNA: TGTGCCAGCAGCTTGGAGACAGGGAGCTCCTACGAGCAGTACTTC. Its translation is CASSLETGSSYEQYF.

This clone appeared a single time. This chain joins TRBV7-9 and TRBJ2-5, with unresolved D. The V end lost 5 bases, the J end lost 1 base, and 11 bases lay between the germline ends. Per germline, CDR1 SEHNR and CDR2 FQNEAQ (reference sequence). The CDR3 length is 14 residues. CDR3 bases: TGTGCCAGCAGCCCCCATGGGCCCCAAGAGACCCAGTACTTC. Its translation is CASSPHGPQETQYF.

A note on this clone: A junction end diverges from the germline sequence, so it may reflect a read error. The rearrangement joins TRBV7-9 to TRBJ2-5, with D perhaps matching TRBD1 (6 bases). The CDR3 has 14 amino acids. The germline V gene has CDR1 SEHNR and CDR2 FQNEAQ (reference sequence). CDR3 loop: CSSSSDRLQETQYF. In DNA form, the CDR3 reads TGTTCCAGCAGCTCGGACAGATTACAAGAGACCCAGTACTTC.

The J gene is TRBJ1-1, the V gene TRBV30, with a weak D call TRBD1 (6 bases). Germline V gives CDR1 GTSNPN, CDR2 SVGIG (reference sequence). The length of the CDR3 is 13 residues. V dropped 2 bases and J dropped 5 bases, with 12 bases sitting between them. The CDR3 loop reads CAWSLGAGTEAFF. The CDR3, as DNA: TGTGCCTGGAGTTTGGGGGCAGGAACTGAAGCTTTCTTT.

The rearrangement uses TRBV27 and TRBJ1-5; 7 bases align to TRBD1. V shed 2 bases and J 4 bases; nucleotides not matched to a gene: 2. Germline V CDR1 and CDR2: MNHEY, SMNVEV (reference sequence). CDR3 size: 14 residues. CDR3 region: CASSLIQGNQPQHF. The CDR3 DNA sequence: TGTGCCAGCAGTTTAATACAGGGGAATCAGCCCCAGCATTTT.

This sequence joins TRBV7-9 and TRBJ2-5, with 11 bases fitting TRBD2. The V gene end was trimmed by 5 bases and the J gene end by 2 bases; junction bases not matched to a gene: 10. Looked up from germline, CDR1 is SEHNR and CDR2 is FQNEAQ (reference sequence). The CDR3 is 17 amino acids. CDR3 protein: CASSLGRLAGPQETQYF. CDR3 in DNA: TGTGCCAGCAGCCTGGGGAGACTAGCGGGACCGCAAGAGACCCAGTACTTC.

The rearrangement links TRBV7-9 to TRBJ1-3; tentative D call: TRBD1 (5 bases). The V end was cut by 3 bases, the J end by 0 bases, with 6 bases between. Germline values: CDR1 SEHNR, CDR2 FQNEAQ (reference sequence). The CDR3 loop spans 14 amino acids. The CDR3 protein is CASSLTDSGNTIYF. The CDR3 DNA reads TGTGCCAGCAGCTTGACAGACTCTGGAAACACCATATATTTT.

This chain joins TRBV11-3 and TRBJ1-2, with D unclear. The germline gives CDR1 SGHNT, CDR2 YENEEA. V gave up 3 bases and J gave up 1 base, with 15 bases separating them. The CDR3 loop spans 16 amino acids. The CDR3 nucleotides read TGTGCCAGCAGCTTTAGGCAGGCAACATTTAACTATGGCTACACCTTC. Its protein product is CASSFRQATFNYGYTF.